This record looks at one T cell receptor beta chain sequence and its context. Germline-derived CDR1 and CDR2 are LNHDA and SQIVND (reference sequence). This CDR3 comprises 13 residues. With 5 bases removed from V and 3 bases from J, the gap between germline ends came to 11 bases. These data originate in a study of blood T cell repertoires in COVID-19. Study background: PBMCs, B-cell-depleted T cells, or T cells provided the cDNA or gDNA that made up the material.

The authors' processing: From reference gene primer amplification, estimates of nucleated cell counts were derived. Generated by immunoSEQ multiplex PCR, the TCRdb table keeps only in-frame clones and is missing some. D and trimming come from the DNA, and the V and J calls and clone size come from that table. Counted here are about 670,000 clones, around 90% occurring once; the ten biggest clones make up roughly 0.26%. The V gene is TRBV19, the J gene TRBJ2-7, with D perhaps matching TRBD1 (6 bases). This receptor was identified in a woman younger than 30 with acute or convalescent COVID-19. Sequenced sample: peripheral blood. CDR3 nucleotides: TGTGCCAGTAGTTACGGGACATTCTACGAGCAGTACTTC. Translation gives CASSYGTFYEQYF. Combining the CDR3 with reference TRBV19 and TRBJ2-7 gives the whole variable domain DGGITQSPKYLFRKEGQNVTLSCEQNLNHDAMYWYRQDPGQGLRLIYYSQIVNDFQKGDIAEGYSVSREKKESFPLTVTSAQKNPTAFYLCASSYGTFYEQYFGPGTRLTVT.